The clone carrying this TCR beta chain was observed at least ten times. Its matching antigen is unknown. The sample comes from a study of T cells in Graves' hyperthyroidism and ophthalmopathy. At the level of the study: Once the initial diagnosis was made, peripheral blood was obtained before any treatment. Broader study findings: Ophthalmopathy was separated from stable hyperthyroidism by a 13 V-J model. Blood samples included most of the expanded thyroid clonotypes exceeding 0.001. Ophthalmopathy prediction by the model preceded onset by a median approximately six months.

RNA transcripts served as the template for amplifying TCR beta CDR3 regions. During a first-round RT-PCR of the TCR CDR3, the HTBI primer set was used. TCRdb used MiXCR to reprocess the multiplex PCR reads, holding one entry per CDR3 protein. Of about 300,000 distinct CDR3 sequences in the sample, approximately 18% are singletons; the top ten hold roughly 39%. The clonotype was recovered from a man over 45 with Graves' ophthalmopathy. The sequenced sample consisted of blood.

The CDR3 is CASSQSSSYNEQFF. DNA of the CDR3: TGCGCCAGCAGCCAATCTAGCAGTTACAATGAGCAGTTCTTC. V usage is TRBV5-1 and J usage is TRBJ2-1; the D gene is possibly TRBD2 (5 bases). Looked up from germline, CDR1 is SGHRS and CDR2 is YFSETQ. Trimming shortened V by 4 bases and J by 4 bases, and 12 bases separated the two germline ends. The CDR3 has 14 amino acids. The full variable domain, its missing parts supplied by reference TRBV5-1 and TRBJ2-1, is KAGVTQTPRYLIKTRGQQVTLSCSPISGHRSVSWYQQTPGQGLQFLFEYFSETQRNKGNFPGRFSGRQFSNSRSEMNVSTLELGDSALYLCASSQSSSYNEQFFGPGTRLTVL.